The 31 T cell receptor beta chains below all came from one sample that was sequenced in a study of OX40 agonist ivuxolimab in advanced cancers. The table came from immunoSEQ multiplex PCR; TCRdb's copy has only in-frame clones and leaves some out. The sample carries some 40,000 clones, 89% recorded once. The sequences come from CD4+ or CD8+ T cells sorted from blood, collected in a trial of the OX40 agonist ivuxolimab. These receptors all stem from an adult with an advanced solid tumor such as melanoma, head and neck, liver or kidney cancer.

This chain joins TRBV6-4 and TRBJ2-3; D is perhaps TRBD1 (5 bases). The CDR3 consists of 15 residues. Per the germline V gene, CDR1 is MRHNA and CDR2 is SNTAGT. Trimming stripped 6 bases from V and 1 base from J, with 14 bases between. CDR3 residues: CASSKSTGGTDTQYF. The CDR3 DNA reads as TGTGCCAGCAGCAAAAGCACAGGAGGCACAGATACGCAGTATTTT.

This clone has only a few counts. The chain couples TRBV6-6 to TRBJ2-7; no clear D gene. The germline gives CDR1 MNHNY, CDR2 SVGAGI (reference sequence). Trimming left V 2 bases short and J 6 bases short, with 8 bases between. This CDR3 is 12 amino acids long. CDR3 bases: TGTGCCAGCAGTTACATTTTAGGCGAGCAGTACTTC. Amino acids: CASSYILGEQYF.

The J gene is TRBJ2-7, the V gene TRBV27; a possible D gene is TRBD1 (6 bases). The V end was cut by 5 bases, the J end by 4 bases, with 18 bases between. CDR1 and CDR2 (germline): MNHEY, SMNVEV (reference sequence). The CDR3 spans 15 residues. The chain's CDR3 is CASSLGTPKGYEQYF. DNA of the CDR3: TGTGCCAGCAGTCTCGGGACACCCAAAGGTTACGAGCAGTACTTC.

The chain is built from TRBV29-1 and TRBJ2-1; 15 positions agree with TRBD2. J gave up 12 bases and V 2 bases, and 8 bases lay outside the gene matches. The germline CDR1 and CDR2 sequences are SQVTM and ANQGSEA. CDR3 length equals 15 residues. As DNA, the CDR3 is TGCAGCGTTGAAATGGGACTAGCGGGGGGAATCGGGCAGTTCTTC. The encoded protein is CSVEMGLAGGIGQFF.

The genes are TRBV2 and TRBJ1-1, with TRBD1 matching over 7 bases. With 4 bases clipped from V and 4 bases from J, the junction kept 15 bases outside the gene matches. Germline V lookup: CDR1 SNHLY, CDR2 FYNNEI. This CDR3 comprises 17 residues. In nucleotides, the CDR3 is TGTGCCAGCAGTGTTCTCCGGGACAGCTTATGGGGCACTGAAGCTTTCTTT. Protein product: CASSVLRDSLWGTEAFF.

The chain uses TRBV4-1 and TRBJ2-5; no clear D gene. The CDR3 has 15 amino acids. V lost 0 bases, J lost 1 base, and 9 bases lay in between. Germline V lookup: CDR1 MGHRA, CDR2 YSYEKL. The CDR3 loop is CASSQEFEIQETQYF. The DNA for the CDR3 is TGCGCCAGCAGCCAAGAATTCGAGATCCAAGAGACCCAGTACTTC.

In DNA form, the CDR3 reads TGTGCCAGCGGGGAGTATCGCTCCTACGAGCAGTACTTC. It codes for CASGEYRSYEQYF. This rearrangement joins TRBV28 to TRBJ2-7, with D possibly TRBD2 on 5 matching bases. This CDR3 is 13 amino acids long. CDR1 is MDHEN and CDR2 is SYDVKM in the germline V gene. V was clipped by 8 bases and J by 0 bases, with 11 bases between them.

The V and J genes are TRBV6-6 and TRBJ1-1, with D possibly TRBD1 on 6 matching bases. The V gene's germline CDR1 is MNHNY and CDR2 SVGAGI (reference sequence). The ends were cut back, 7 bases at V and 9 bases at J, with 12 bases in the middle. The CDR3 is 11 amino acids. The CDR3 region has the DNA TGTGCCAGCACCCGCGGGGGCCAAGCTTTCTTT. Protein sequence: CASTRGGQAFF.

The genes are TRBV19 and TRBJ2-7, with D maybe TRBD1 (6 bases). The V gene's germline CDR1 is LNHDA and CDR2 SQIVND (reference sequence). V dropped 5 bases and J dropped 4 bases, with 18 bases sitting between them. The CDR3 has 15 amino acids. CDR3 in DNA: TGTGCCAGTAGTGATCCACGACAGGTCAATTACGAGCAGTACTTC. Encoded protein: CASSDPRQVNYEQYF.

The chain employs TRBV11-2 and TRBJ2-7, with 10 positions matching TRBD1. Germline CDR1 SGHAT, CDR2 FQNNGV. V shed 2 bases and J 6 bases; nucleotides not matched to a gene: 7. The CDR3 consists of 15 residues. As DNA, the CDR3 is TGTGCCAGCAGCTTATGGGGGACAGGGGAAGGCGAGCAGTACTTC. The encoded protein is CASSLWGTGEGEQYF.

The chain carries TRBV11-3 and TRBJ1-5; perhaps TRBD1 as D (5 bases). CDR3 length: 13 amino acids. Germline V lookup: CDR1 SGHNT, CDR2 YENEEA. The germline V and J ends were trimmed by 7 bases and 1 base, with 8 bases remaining between them. This chain's CDR3 is CASNGGSNQPQHF. DNA for the CDR3: TGTGCCAGCAACGGGGGAAGCAATCAGCCCCAGCATTTT.

The rearrangement uses TRBV7-8 and TRBJ2-5; 10 nucleotides align to TRBD2. Per germline, CDR1 SGHVS and CDR2 FQNEAQ. The V segment lost 0 bases and the J segment 3 bases; nucleotides outside the gene matches: 7. The CDR3 spans 17 residues. CDR3 region: CASSLAVLTSGEETQYF. CDR3 bases: TGTGCCAGCAGCTTAGCGGTACTTACTAGCGGGGAAGAGACCCAGTACTTC.

This chain uses TRBV5-6 with TRBJ1-5; 10 bases map to TRBD1. Looked up from germline, CDR1 is SGHDT and CDR2 is YYEEEE. V lost 2 bases, J lost 6 bases, and 11 bases stayed unmatched. The CDR3 is 17 residues long. CDR3 DNA sequence: TGTGCCAGCAGCTTAGGACAGGGGGGTTATTTTGGTCAGCCCCAGCATTTT. Protein product: CASSLGQGGYFGQPQHF. Full variable domain (rest looked up from reference TRBV5-6 and TRBJ1-5): DAGVTQSPTHLIKTRGQQVTLRCSPKSGHDTVSWYQQALGQGPQFIFQYYEEEERQRGNFPDRFSGHQFPNYSSELNVNALLLGDSALYLCASSLGQGGYFGQPQHFGDGTRLSIL.

The gene calls are TRBV16 and TRBJ1-2; D is undetermined. The length of the CDR3 is 12 residues. The germline gives CDR1 KGHSY, CDR2 FQNENV. The V and J ends lost 0 bases and 10 bases respectively, with 9 bases between them. CDR3 in amino acids: CASSQSLQTYTF. The CDR3 DNA sequence: TGTGCCAGCAGCCAATCGTTGCAGACCTACACCTTC.

This clone was seen once. The chain carries TRBV2 and TRBJ2-5; TRBD1 matches at 9 bases. V was pared by 3 bases and J by 7 bases, with 9 bases of the junction left unmatched. Germline values: CDR1 SNHLY, CDR2 FYNNEI. The CDR3 is 15 residues long. The CDR3 bases are TGTGCCAGCAGTGAGTTGGGACAGGGACTGGGGACCCAGTACTTC. Encoded protein: CASSELGQGLGTQYF.

The chain recombines TRBV19 with TRBJ2-1, with D tentatively TRBD2 (6 bases). The CDR3 runs to 14 residues. V shed 8 bases and J shed 7 bases, with 18 bases lying between them. CDR1 is LNHDA, CDR2 SQIVND, per germline (reference sequence). CDR3 bases: TGTGCCAGTCGGGGACTCGGGGGTATGAATGAGCAGTTCTTC. It is translated as CASRGLGGMNEQFF.

The rearrangement uses TRBV7-6 and TRBJ1-4, with D possibly being TRBD1 (6 bases). Trimming pared 5 bases from V and 2 bases from J, leaving 18 bases between. Germline assignment: CDR1 SGHVS and CDR2 FNYEAQ. The CDR3 consists of 17 residues. DNA of the CDR3: TGTGCCAGCAGCCTCACCGGGACACACCAGACTAATGAAAAACTGTTTTTT. Protein product: CASSLTGTHQTNEKLFF. The full variable domain, its missing parts supplied by reference TRBV7-6 and TRBJ1-4, is GAGVSQSPRYKVTKRGQDVALRCDPISGHVSLYWYRQALGQGPEFLTYFNYEAQQDKSGLPNDRFSAERPEGSISTLTIQRTEQRDSAMYRCASSLTGTHQTNEKLFFGSGTQLSVL.

CDR3 DNA: TGCGCCAGCAGCCAAGATTACCTTGGGGAAAAACTGTTTTTT. Amino acid sequence: CASSQDYLGEKLFF. This rearrangement joins TRBV4-3 to TRBJ1-4; no reliable D call. Germline loops: CDR1 LGHNA, CDR2 YSLEER. There are 14 residues in the CDR3. V shed 0 bases and J shed 8 bases, with 10 bases lying between them.

V is TRBV28 and J is TRBJ2-3, with 12 bases aligning to TRBD1. The germline V gene has CDR1 MDHEN and CDR2 SYDVKM. Trimming cost V 4 bases and J 2 bases; bases outside gene matches: 10. This CDR3 spans 18 amino acids. The CDR3 spells CASSSFPGQGATTDTQYF. The CDR3 DNA sequence: TGTGCCAGCAGTTCCTTTCCGGGACAGGGGGCAACCACAGATACGCAGTATTTT.

This clone was counted between two and nine times. The rearrangement joins TRBV20-1 to TRBJ1-1; D remains ambiguous. The CDR3 contains 11 residues. Germline-derived CDR1 and CDR2 are DFQATT and SNEGSKA (reference sequence). Trimming cost V 6 bases and J 0 bases, with 5 bases left between them. CDR3 coding DNA: TGCAGTGCAGACTTGAACACTGAAGCTTTCTTT. Protein: CSADLNTEAFF.

This chain uses TRBV10-3 with TRBJ2-2; 8 nucleotides agree with TRBD2. The CDR3 totals 14 residues. V shed 7 bases and J 7 bases; nucleotides not matched to a gene: 8. The V gene's germline CDR1 is ENHRY and CDR2 SYGVKD. DNA of the CDR3: TGTGCCATCAAGGCGGGGGGAAGTGGCGGGGAGCTGTTTTTT. Translating it yields CAIKAGGSGGELFF.

This clone was picked up one time. The chain is built from TRBV9 and TRBJ2-1; unclear D gene. This CDR3 comprises 16 residues. V dropped 0 bases and J dropped 0 bases, with 10 bases sitting between them. Germline CDR1 reads SGDLS; CDR2 reads YYNGEE. The CDR3 is CASSVGSFSSYNEQFF. The CDR3 nucleotides read TGTGCCAGCAGCGTAGGTTCTTTTAGCTCCTACAATGAGCAGTTCTTC. Looking up the rest from reference TRBV9 and TRBJ2-1 gives the full variable domain: DSGVTQTPKHLITATGQRVTLRCSPRSGDLSVYWYQQSLDQGLQFLIQYYNGEERAKGNILERFSAQQFPDLHSELNLSSLELGDSALYFCASSVGSFSSYNEQFFGPGTRLTVL.

In this sample, this clone turned up once. This sequence joins TRBV7-2 and TRBJ1-2; D is uncertain. This CDR3 region has 18 residues. Germline CDR1 SGHTA, CDR2 FQGNSA. Trimming removed 2 bases at V and 8 bases at J, with 27 bases between. The CDR3 loop reads CASSLFFLEGPGLGGYTF. The CDR3 nucleotides are TGTGCCAGCAGCTTATTTTTTTTGGAGGGCCCCGGATTAGGAGGCTACACCTTC.

The rearrangement links TRBV14 to TRBJ2-2; the D gene is possibly TRBD1 (6 bases). V lost 5 bases and J 1 base, leaving 8 bases between the germline ends. Germline CDR1 and CDR2: SGHDN and FVKESK. This CDR3 region has 14 residues. This CDR3 reads CASSLQGNTGELFF. The CDR3 nucleotides are TGTGCCAGCAGCTTACAGGGGAACACCGGGGAGCTGTTTTTT. Supplemented by reference TRBV14 and TRBJ2-2, the full variable domain reads EAGVTQFPSHSVIEKGQTVTLRCDPISGHDNLYWYRRVMGKEIKFLLHFVKESKQDESGMPNNRFLAERTGGTYSTLKVQPAELEDSGVYFCASSLQGNTGELFFGEGSRLTVL.

The chain links TRBV9 to TRBJ2-1; 11 bases match TRBD2. CDR1 and CDR2 from the germline V gene are SGDLS and YYNGEE. The ends lost 0 bases at V and 7 bases at J; junction bases unmatched: 3. This CDR3 contains 15 residues. The CDR3 reads CASSVVAGGPNEQFF. Here the CDR3 DNA reads TGTGCCAGCAGCGTAGTAGCGGGGGGGCCGAATGAGCAGTTCTTC.

V and J are TRBV9 and TRBJ2-6; a weak D match, TRBD2 (5 bases). The CDR3 is made up of 18 amino acids. Trimming cost V 4 bases and J 4 bases, with 21 bases left between them. CDR1 is SGDLS and CDR2 is YYNGEE in the germline V gene. In DNA form, the CDR3 reads TGTGCCAGCAGCCCCACCGGACTCGAAATAGGGGGGGCCAACGTCCTGACTTTC. Encoded protein: CASSPTGLEIGGANVLTF.

J is TRBJ1-5 and V is TRBV7-9; 9 nucleotides agree with TRBD1. The CDR3 consists of 16 residues. CDR1 is SEHNR and CDR2 is FQNEAQ in the germline V gene (reference sequence). V shed 5 bases, J shed 6 bases, and the junction held 11 bases outside the gene matches. In DNA, the CDR3 is TGTGCCAGCAGCCAAACTACAGGGGGCAGGGGTCAGCCCCAGCATTTT. Translation gives CASSQTTGGRGQPQHF.

The chain combines TRBV11-3 with TRBJ2-2, with 9 bases fitting TRBD1. CDR3 length equals 17 residues. The ends lost 4 bases at V and 5 bases at J; junction bases unmatched: 11. Germline V gene sequence: CDR1 SGHNT, CDR2 YENEEA. CDR3 nucleotides: TGTGCCAGCAGCTCCACCCGGGGACAGGGCAGAACCGGGGAGCTGTTTTTT. This gives the protein CASSSTRGQGRTGELFF.

This clone was counted only a few times. The chain is built from TRBV11-3 and TRBJ1-1; D remains ambiguous. V was clipped by 1 base and J by 7 bases, with 4 bases between them. This CDR3 is built from 11 residues. Per the germline V gene, CDR1 is SGHNT and CDR2 is YENEEA. The CDR3 DNA follows: TGTGCCAGCAGCTTAGGGGGTGAAGCTTTCTTT. This sequence encodes CASSLGGEAFF.

V usage is TRBV30 and J usage is TRBJ2-7; the D gene is possibly TRBD2 (6 bases). Germline V CDR1 and CDR2: GTSNPN, SVGIG (reference sequence). V dropped 3 bases and J dropped 0 bases, with 9 bases sitting between them. This CDR3 has 13 amino acids. This chain's CDR3 is CAWRGGASYEQYF. The CDR3 bases are TGTGCCTGGAGGGGCGGGGCCTCCTACGAGCAGTACTTC.

The genes are TRBV25-1 and TRBJ2-7, with D maybe TRBD2 (7 bases). The CDR3 loop spans 13 amino acids. The V end was cut by 8 bases, the J end by 2 bases, with 13 bases between. Per germline, CDR1 MGHDK and CDR2 SYGVNS. For the CDR3, the DNA is TGTGCCAGCGGGGGGGCGGGGACCTACGAGCAGTACTTC. Amino acids: CASGGAGTYEQYF.